A selection of T cell receptor beta chains follows, all from one sample in a study of blood T cell repertoires in COVID-19. Assay used: immunoSEQ multiplex PCR; TCRdb lists only in-frame clones, some missing. The repertoire holds 50,000 to 65,000 clones, around 88% seen once, with 6% to 6.5% in the top ten. Sequenced material: peripheral blood. These receptors originate from a human donor in a cohort sampled during active COVID-19. The CDR3 runs from the conserved cysteine through the conserved F or W. Each record gives: V gene, J gene, clone size, CDR3 protein. Size values are once, few and many counts, or a class for expanded clones, and some rows have none.

>TRBV5-1|TRBJ2-2|NA
CASSLAELLTGELFF
>TRBV2|TRBJ2-3|NA
CASKKASGGADTQYF
>TRBV7-9|TRBJ1-3|NA
CASSLVGGASGNTIYF
>TRBV3-1/TRBV3-2|TRBJ2-1|NA
CASSPTSSGRKNEQFF
>TRBV11-2|TRBJ1-5|NA
CASSLNGGQPQHF
>TRBV5-4|TRBJ2-7|NA
CASSPWDRGVDEQYF
>TRBV28|TRBJ2-6|NA
CASSFVSSGANVLTF
>TRBV3-1/TRBV3-2|TRBJ1-1|NA
CASSQEWDRGAFF
>TRBV2|TRBJ1-2|NA
CASFRRANYGYTF
>TRBV7-2|TRBJ2-3|NA
CASSLGRTSAATQYF
>TRBV6-1|TRBJ1-2|NA
CASSEQGADGYTF
>TRBV5-1|TRBJ2-5|NA
CASSETGTSGETQYF
>TRBV6-5|TRBJ2-7|NA
CASRGGFQYYEQYF
>TRBV2|TRBJ1-5|few
CAITTGTGQPQHF
>TRBV30|TRBJ2-7|NA
CAWAGSGRSYEQYF
>TRBV12-5|TRBJ2-5|NA
CASGASTGGETQYF
>TRBV7-9|TRBJ2-1|NA
CASSMRGPQSYNEQFF
>TRBV5-1|TRBJ1-2|NA
CASSSGQTAPYGYTF
>TRBV7-2|TRBJ2-5|NA
CASSLNRQETQYF
>TRBV6-1|TRBJ1-2|NA
CASSEQGANYGYTF
>TRBV15|TRBJ2-5|once
CATSIDRGQETQYF
>TRBV6-2/TRBV6-3|TRBJ2-7|NA
CASSVHSVRRAQRYEQYF
>TRBV4-1|TRBJ1-4|NA
CASSLSRTGGEKLFF
>TRBV7-2|TRBJ1-1|once
CASSLTRGDTEAFF
>TRBV24-1|TRBJ1-1|NA
CATSDLRDRGKAFF
>TRBV10-3|TRBJ2-3|few
CAIALAGRTDTQYF
>TRBV7-6|TRBJ2-7|NA
CASSLRPAGMYEQYF
>TRBV18|TRBJ2-7|NA
CASSPFVTGGRYEQYF
>TRBV11-2|TRBJ2-7|few
CASSPYRQGSYEQYF
>TRBV18|TRBJ1-4|NA
CASSPDRRFEKLFF
>TRBV5-8|TRBJ2-5|NA
CASSGTQTGRQTQYF
>TRBV6-1|TRBJ1-5|NA
CASSEAGGVQPQHF
>TRBV6-5|TRBJ1-5|NA
CASRGALSNQPQHF
>TRBV2|TRBJ1-1|few
CAGGGRLPSTEAFF
>TRBV7-2|TRBJ2-7|NA
CASSSSGYEQYF
>TRBV5-1|TRBJ2-1|once
CASSATGGGLNEQFF
>TRBV14|TRBJ2-7|few
CASSHPDRGEQYF
>TRBV4-2|TRBJ2-5|NA
CASSQEGPRGETQYF
>TRBV7-8|TRBJ1-3|NA
CASSLGAGGNTIYF
>TRBV19|TRBJ2-5|NA
CASSIGGGGETQYF
>TRBV7-8|TRBJ2-3|NA
CASSSWTSEADTQYF